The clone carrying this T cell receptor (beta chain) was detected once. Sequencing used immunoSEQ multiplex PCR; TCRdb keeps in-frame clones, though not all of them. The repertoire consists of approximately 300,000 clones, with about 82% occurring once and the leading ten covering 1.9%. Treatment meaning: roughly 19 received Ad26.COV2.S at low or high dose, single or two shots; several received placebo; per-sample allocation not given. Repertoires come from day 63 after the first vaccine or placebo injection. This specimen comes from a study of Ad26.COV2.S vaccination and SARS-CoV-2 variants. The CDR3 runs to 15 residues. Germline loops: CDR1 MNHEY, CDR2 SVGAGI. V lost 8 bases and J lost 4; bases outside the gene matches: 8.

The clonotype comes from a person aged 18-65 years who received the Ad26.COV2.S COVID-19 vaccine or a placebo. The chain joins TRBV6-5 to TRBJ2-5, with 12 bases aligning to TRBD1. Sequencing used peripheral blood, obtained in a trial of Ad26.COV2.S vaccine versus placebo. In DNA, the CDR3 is TGTGCCAGCTGTTGGGGACAGGGGGCGGGAGAGACCCAGTACTTC. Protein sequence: CASCWGQGAGETQYF.